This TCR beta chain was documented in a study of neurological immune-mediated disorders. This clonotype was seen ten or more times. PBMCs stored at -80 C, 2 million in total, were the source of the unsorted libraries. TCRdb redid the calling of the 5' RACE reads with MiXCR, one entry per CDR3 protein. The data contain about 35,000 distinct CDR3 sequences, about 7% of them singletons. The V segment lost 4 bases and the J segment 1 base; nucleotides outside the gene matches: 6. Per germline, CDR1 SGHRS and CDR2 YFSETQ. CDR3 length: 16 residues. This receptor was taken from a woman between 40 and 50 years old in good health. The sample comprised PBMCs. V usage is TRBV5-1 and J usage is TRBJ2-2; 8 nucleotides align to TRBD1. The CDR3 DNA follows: TGCGCCAGCAGCCCTCGACAGGGGATGAACACCGGGGAGCTGTTTTTT. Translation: CASSPRQGMNTGELFF.